One T cell receptor beta chain is described in this entry. Data came from immunoSEQ multiplex PCR; TCRdb stores just in-frame clones and leaves some out. The table records more than 70,000 clones, 89% of them present only once. The data were taken from a study of OX40 agonist ivuxolimab in advanced cancers. Study details: The group had a mean age of roughly 56 years, ranged from roughly 20 to 80, and was 80% to 85% male.

The CDR3 has 15 amino acids. Trimming shortened V by 5 bases and J by 3 bases, and 14 bases separated the two germline ends. Germline lookup yields CDR1 SGHTA and CDR2 FQGTGA. Here the sequenced sample was CD4+ or CD8+ T cells sorted from blood, taken in a trial of the OX40 agonist ivuxolimab. The receptor's source is an adult with an advanced solid tumor such as melanoma, head and neck, liver or kidney cancer. V is TRBV7-3 and J is TRBJ2-1; the D gene is possibly TRBD1 (5 bases). The CDR3 loop is CASSPRGGSYNEQFF. In DNA form, the CDR3 reads TGTGCCAGCAGCCCTAGGGGTGGAAGCTACAATGAGCAGTTCTTC.